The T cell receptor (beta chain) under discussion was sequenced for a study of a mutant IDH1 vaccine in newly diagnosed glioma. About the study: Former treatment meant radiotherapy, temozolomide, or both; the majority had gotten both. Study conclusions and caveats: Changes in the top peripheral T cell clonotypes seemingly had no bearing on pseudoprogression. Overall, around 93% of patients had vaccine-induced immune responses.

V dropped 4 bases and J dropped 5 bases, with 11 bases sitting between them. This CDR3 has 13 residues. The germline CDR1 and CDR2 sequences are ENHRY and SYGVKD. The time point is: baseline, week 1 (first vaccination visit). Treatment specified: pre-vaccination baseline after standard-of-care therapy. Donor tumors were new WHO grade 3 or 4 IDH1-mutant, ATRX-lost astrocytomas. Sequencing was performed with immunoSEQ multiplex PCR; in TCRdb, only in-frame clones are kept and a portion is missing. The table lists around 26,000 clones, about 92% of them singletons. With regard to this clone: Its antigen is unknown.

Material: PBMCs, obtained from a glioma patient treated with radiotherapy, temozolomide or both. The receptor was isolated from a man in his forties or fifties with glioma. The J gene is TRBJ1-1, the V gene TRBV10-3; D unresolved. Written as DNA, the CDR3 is TGTGCCATCAGTGGGCAGGCCGGGACTGAAGCTTTCTTT. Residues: CAISGQAGTEAFF.